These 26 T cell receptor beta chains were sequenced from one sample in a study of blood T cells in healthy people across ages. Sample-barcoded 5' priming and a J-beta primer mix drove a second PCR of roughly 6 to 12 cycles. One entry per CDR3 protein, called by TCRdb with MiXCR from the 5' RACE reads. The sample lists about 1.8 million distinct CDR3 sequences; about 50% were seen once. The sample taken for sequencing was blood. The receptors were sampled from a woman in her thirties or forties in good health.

The CDR3 DNA follows: TGTGCCAGCAGGCATTATTGGCGCAATCAGCCCCAGCATTTT. This encodes CASRHYWRNQPQHF. The chain has TRBV11-3 and TRBJ1-5; D remains ambiguous. The CDR3 is 14 residues long. Trimming removed 6 bases at V and 2 bases at J, with 11 bases between. Germline CDR1 is SGHNT and CDR2 is YENEEA.

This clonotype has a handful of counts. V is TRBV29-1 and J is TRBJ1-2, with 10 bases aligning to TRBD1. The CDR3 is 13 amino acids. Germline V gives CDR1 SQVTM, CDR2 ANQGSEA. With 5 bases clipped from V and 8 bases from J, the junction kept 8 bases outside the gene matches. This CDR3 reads CSVPGQGVVGYTF. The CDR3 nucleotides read TGCAGCGTTCCAGGACAGGGGGTGGTCGGCTACACCTTC.

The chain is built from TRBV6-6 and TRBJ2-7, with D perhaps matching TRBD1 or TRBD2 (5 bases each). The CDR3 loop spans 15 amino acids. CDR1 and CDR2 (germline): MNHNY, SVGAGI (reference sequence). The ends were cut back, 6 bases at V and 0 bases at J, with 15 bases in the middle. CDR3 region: CASRSGTVSSYEQYF. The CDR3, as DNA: TGTGCCAGCAGGTCAGGGACCGTCAGCTCCTACGAGCAGTACTTC.

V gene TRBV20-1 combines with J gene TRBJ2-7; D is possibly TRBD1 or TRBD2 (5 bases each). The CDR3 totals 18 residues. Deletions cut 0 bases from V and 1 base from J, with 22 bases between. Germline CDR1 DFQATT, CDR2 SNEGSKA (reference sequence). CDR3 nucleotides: TGCAGTGCTAGAGATCTGGGAGCGGTTGTGACAGCTTCCTACGAGCAGTACTTC. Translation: CSARDLGAVVTASYEQYF.

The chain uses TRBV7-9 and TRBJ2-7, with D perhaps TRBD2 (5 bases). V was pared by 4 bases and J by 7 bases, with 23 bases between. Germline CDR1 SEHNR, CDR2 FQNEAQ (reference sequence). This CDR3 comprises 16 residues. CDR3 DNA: TGTGCCAGCAGCTCAGGACCTCGGACTCAGACCAATGAGCAGTACTTC. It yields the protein CASSSGPRTQTNEQYF.

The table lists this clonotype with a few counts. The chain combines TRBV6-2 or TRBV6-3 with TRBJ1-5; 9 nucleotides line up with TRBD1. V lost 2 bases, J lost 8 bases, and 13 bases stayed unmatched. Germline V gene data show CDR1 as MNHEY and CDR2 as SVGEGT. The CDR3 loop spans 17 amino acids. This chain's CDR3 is CASSYLAGQGQWEPQHF. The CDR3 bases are TGTGCCAGCAGTTACCTCGCCGGACAGGGGCAGTGGGAGCCCCAGCATTTT.

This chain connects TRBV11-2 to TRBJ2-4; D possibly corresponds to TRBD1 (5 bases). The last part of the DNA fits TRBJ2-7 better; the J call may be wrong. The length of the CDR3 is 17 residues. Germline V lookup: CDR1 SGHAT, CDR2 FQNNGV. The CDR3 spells CASSLTGADARDYEQYF. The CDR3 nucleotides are TGTGCCAGCAGCTTAACGGGTGCCGACGCCAGGGACTACGAGCAGTACTTC.

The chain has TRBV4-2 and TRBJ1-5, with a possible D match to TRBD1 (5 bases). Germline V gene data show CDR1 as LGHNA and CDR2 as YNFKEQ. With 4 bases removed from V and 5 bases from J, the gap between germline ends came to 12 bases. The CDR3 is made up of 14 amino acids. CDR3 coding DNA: TGTGCCAGCAGCCCGGGACCACCGGATCAGCCCCAGCATTTT. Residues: CASSPGPPDQPQHF.

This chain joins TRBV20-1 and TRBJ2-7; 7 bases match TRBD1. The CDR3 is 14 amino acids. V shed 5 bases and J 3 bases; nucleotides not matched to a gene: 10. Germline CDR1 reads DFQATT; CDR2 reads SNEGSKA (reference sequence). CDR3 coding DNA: TGCAGTGCTCTAGGGACAGTTGATAACTACGAGCAGTACTTC. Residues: CSALGTVDNYEQYF.

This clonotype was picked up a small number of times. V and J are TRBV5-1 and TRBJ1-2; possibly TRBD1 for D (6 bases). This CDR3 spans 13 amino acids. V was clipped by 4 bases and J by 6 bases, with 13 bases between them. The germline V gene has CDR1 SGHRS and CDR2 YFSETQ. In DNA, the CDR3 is TGCGCCAGCAGCCCCAGGGGATATGATGGCTACACCTTC. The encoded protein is CASSPRGYDGYTF.

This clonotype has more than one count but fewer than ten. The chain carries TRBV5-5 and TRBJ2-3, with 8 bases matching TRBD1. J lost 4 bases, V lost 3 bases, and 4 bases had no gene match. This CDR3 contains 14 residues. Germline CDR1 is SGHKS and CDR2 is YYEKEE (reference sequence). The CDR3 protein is CASSYGQGADTQYF. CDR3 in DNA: TGTGCCAGCAGCTACGGACAGGGTGCAGATACGCAGTATTTT.

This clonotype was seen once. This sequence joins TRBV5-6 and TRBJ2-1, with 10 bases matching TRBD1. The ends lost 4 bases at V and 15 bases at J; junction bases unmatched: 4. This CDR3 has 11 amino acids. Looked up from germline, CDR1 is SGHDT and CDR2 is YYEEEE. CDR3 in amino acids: CASSPGTGAFF. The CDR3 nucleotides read TGTGCCAGCAGCCCGGGGACAGGGGCGTTCTTC.

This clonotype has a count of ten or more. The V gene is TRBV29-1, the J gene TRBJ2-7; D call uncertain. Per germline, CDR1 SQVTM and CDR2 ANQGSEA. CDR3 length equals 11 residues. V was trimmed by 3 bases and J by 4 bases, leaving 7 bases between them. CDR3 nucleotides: TGCAGCGTTGATATAAGTTACGAGCAGTACTTC. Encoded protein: CSVDISYEQYF.

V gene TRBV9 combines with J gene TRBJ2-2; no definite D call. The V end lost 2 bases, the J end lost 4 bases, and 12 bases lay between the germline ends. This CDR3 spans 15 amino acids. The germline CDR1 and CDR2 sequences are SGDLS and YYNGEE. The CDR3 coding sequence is TGTGCCAGCAGCGTGGTTTCGGGTAGCACCGGGGAGCTGTTTTTT. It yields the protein CASSVVSGSTGELFF.

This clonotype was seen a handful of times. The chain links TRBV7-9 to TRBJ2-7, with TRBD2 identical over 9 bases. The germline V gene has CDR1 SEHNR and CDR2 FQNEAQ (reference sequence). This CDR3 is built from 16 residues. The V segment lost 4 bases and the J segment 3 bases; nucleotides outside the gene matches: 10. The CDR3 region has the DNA TGTGCCAGCAGCTCCTCCGCGGGGGGGGACAACTACGAGCAGTACTTC. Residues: CASSSSAGGDNYEQYF.

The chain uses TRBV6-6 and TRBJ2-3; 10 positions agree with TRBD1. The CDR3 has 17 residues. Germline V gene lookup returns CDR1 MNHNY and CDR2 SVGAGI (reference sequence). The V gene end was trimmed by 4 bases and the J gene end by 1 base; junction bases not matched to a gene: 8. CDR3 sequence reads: CASSSRDRGRGTDTQYF. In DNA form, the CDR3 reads TGTGCCAGCAGTTCCCGAGACAGGGGGCGAGGCACAGATACGCAGTATTTT.

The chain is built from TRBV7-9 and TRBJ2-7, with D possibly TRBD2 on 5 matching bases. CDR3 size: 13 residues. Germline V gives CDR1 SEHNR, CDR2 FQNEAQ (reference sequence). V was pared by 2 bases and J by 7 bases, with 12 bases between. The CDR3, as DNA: TGTGCCAGCAGCTTAAGGGCGGGTAATGAGCAGTACTTC. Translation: CASSLRAGNEQYF.

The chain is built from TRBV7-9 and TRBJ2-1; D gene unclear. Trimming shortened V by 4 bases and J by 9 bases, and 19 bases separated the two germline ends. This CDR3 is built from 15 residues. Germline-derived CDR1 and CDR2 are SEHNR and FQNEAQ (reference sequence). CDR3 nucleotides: TGTGCCAGCAGCTCCATAGTAGCTAGGATCACTGAGCAGTTCTTC. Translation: CASSSIVARITEQFF.

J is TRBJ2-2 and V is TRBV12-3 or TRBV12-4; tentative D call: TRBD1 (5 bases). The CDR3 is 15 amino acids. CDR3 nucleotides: TGTGTCGTCCACGTGCAGGGTTCGAGCACCGGGGAGCTGTTTTTT. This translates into CVVHVQGSSTGELFF.

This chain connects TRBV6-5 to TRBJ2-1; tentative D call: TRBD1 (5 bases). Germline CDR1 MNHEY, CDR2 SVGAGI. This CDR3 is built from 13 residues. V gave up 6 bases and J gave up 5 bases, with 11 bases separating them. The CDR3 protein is CASSDGANNEQFF. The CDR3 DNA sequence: TGTGCCAGCAGCGATGGGGCCAACAATGAGCAGTTCTTC.

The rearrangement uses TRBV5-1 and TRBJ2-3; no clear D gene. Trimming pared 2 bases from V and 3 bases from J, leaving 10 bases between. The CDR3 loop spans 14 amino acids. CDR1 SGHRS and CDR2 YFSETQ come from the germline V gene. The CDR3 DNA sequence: TGCGCCAGCAGCTTAGGAGCGTTGACAGATACGCAGTATTTT. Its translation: CASSLGALTDTQYF.

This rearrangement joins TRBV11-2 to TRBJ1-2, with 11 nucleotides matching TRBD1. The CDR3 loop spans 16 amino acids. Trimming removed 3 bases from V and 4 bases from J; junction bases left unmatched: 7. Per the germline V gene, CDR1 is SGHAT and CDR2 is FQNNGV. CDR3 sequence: CASSFSGTGGVYGYTF. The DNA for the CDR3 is TGTGCCAGCAGCTTCTCCGGGACAGGGGGTGTCTATGGCTACACCTTC.

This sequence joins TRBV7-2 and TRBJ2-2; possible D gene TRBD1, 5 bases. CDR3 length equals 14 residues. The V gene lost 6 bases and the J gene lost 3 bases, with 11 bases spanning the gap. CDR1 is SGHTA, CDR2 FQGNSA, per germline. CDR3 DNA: TGTGCCAGCAGGCAAAAGGGGTACACCGGGGAGCTGTTTTTT. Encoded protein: CASRQKGYTGELFF.

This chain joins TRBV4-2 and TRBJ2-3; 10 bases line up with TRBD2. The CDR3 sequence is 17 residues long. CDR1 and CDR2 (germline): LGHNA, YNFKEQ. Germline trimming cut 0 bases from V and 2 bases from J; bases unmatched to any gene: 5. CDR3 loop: CASSQDELAGHTDTQYF. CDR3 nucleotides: TGTGCCAGCAGCCAAGATGAACTAGCGGGACACACAGATACGCAGTATTTT.

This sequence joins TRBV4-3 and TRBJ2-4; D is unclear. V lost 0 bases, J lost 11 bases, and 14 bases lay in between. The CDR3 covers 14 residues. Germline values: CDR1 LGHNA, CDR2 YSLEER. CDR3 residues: CASSQDSVGNVQYF. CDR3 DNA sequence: TGCGCCAGCAGCCAAGACTCAGTGGGGAACGTTCAGTACTTC.

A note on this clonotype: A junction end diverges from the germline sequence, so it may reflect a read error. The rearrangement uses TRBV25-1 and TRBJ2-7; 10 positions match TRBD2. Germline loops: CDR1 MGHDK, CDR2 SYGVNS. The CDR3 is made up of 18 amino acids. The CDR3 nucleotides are TGTGCCAGCAGTGAACGACCCGGACTAGCGGAAAGCTCCTACGAGCAGTATTTC. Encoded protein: CASSERPGLAESSYEQYF.